This entry lists 14 T cell receptor beta chains sequenced from one sample in a study of T cell clonotyping in hematopoietic cell transplantation. Using immunoSEQ multiplex PCR, the repertoire was profiled, and TCRdb retains in-frame clones only, with some absent. The table shows about 8,900 clones, with roughly 93% occurring only once. The sequenced sample was PBMCs, obtained 100 days after allogeneic stem cell transplant. These receptor sequences come from a male patient in his fifties or sixties who had an allogeneic stem cell transplant from a related donor, so T cells may come from the graft donor. Some clones in this sample may be carry-over from other donors' samples.

This chain's CDR3 is CASSVGPTGTSGAEQYF. The CDR3 DNA sequence: TGTGCCAGCAGCGTAGGTCCGACGGGGACTAGCGGGGCCGAGCAGTACTTC. J is TRBJ2-7 and V is TRBV9; TRBD2 matches at 13 bases. V lost 0 bases, J lost 6 bases, and 9 bases stayed unmatched. Germline V gene lookup returns CDR1 SGDLS and CDR2 YYNGEE. The CDR3 runs 17 residues. Using reference TRBV9 and TRBJ2-7 for the parts outside the CDR3, the full variable domain is DSGVTQTPKHLITATGQRVTLRCSPRSGDLSVYWYQQSLDQGLQFLIQYYNGEERAKGNILERFSAQQFPDLHSELNLSSLELGDSALYFCASSVGPTGTSGAEQYFGPGTRLTVT.

V usage is TRBV7-2 and J usage is TRBJ2-1, with TRBD2 matching over 9 bases. Germline lookup yields CDR1 SGHTA and CDR2 FQGNSA. V gave up 3 bases and J gave up 7 bases; unmatched junction bases: 7. This CDR3 spans 15 amino acids. The CDR3 sequence is CASSLGLAGGNEQFF. CDR3 bases: TGTGCCAGCAGCTTGGGACTAGCCGGCGGGAATGAGCAGTTCTTC.

The chain is built from TRBV4-3 and TRBJ1-4; D gene ambiguous. In germline, CDR1 is LGHNA, CDR2 YSLEER. Trimming pared 1 base from V and 4 bases from J, leaving 13 bases between. This CDR3 region has 16 residues. The CDR3 protein is CASSQGPRRDNEKLFF. The CDR3 nucleotides read TGCGCCAGCAGCCAAGGGCCCCGGAGGGATAATGAAAAACTGTTTTTT.

The chain employs TRBV19 and TRBJ2-5, with 9 bases identical to TRBD2. The CDR3 runs to 14 residues. V lost 10 bases and J lost 6; bases outside the gene matches: 12. Germline CDR1 is LNHDA and CDR2 is SQIVND (reference sequence). The CDR3 region has the DNA TGTGCCACCCGTCCCAGCGGGGGGACTCAGACCCAGTACTTC. This codes for CATRPSGGTQTQYF.

This rearrangement joins TRBV7-9 to TRBJ1-1; a weak D match, TRBD1 (5 bases). Looked up from germline, CDR1 is SEHNR and CDR2 is FQNEAQ (reference sequence). The CDR3 has 14 residues. With 5 bases removed from V and 1 base from J, the gap between germline ends came to 11 bases. The CDR3 loop reads CASSRLGGNTEAFF. Here the CDR3 DNA reads TGTGCCAGCAGCAGACTTGGGGGGAACACTGAAGCTTTCTTT.

The chain carries TRBV2 and TRBJ2-1; TRBD2 matches at 10 bases. The germline V gene has CDR1 SNHLY and CDR2 FYNNEI. The CDR3 contains 14 residues. With 6 bases clipped from V and 9 bases from J, the junction kept 8 bases outside the gene matches. The CDR3 sequence is CASRISGGQVEQFF. Written as DNA, the CDR3 is TGTGCCAGCAGAATTAGCGGGGGGCAGGTTGAGCAGTTCTTC.

The chain couples TRBV18 to TRBJ2-2; D is possibly TRBD1 or TRBD2 (5 bases each). Trimming took off 3 bases at V and 6 bases at J, with 17 bases between the two ends. The CDR3 loop spans 16 amino acids. Germline V gene sequence: CDR1 KGHSH, CDR2 LQKENI. CDR3 DNA: TGTGCCAGCTCACCGCTACAGGTGGGAGAAGCCGGGGAGCTGTTTTTT. This translates into CASSPLQVGEAGELFF.

This clone appeared a few times. The rearrangement joins TRBV5-6 to TRBJ1-1; D may be TRBD1 (5 bases). The CDR3 is 13 amino acids. V dropped 5 bases and J dropped 10 bases, with 18 bases sitting between them. From germline, CDR1 is SGHDT and CDR2 YYEEEE. CDR3 sequence: CASSGRGAFGAFF. CDR3 in DNA: TGTGCCAGCAGTGGTAGGGGCGCCTTCGGAGCTTTCTTT.

The chain recombines TRBV28 with TRBJ1-2, with a possible D match to TRBD1 (5 bases). The V gene's germline CDR1 is MDHEN and CDR2 SYDVKM. The ends were cut back, 5 bases at V and 1 base at J, with 11 bases in the middle. The CDR3 consists of 14 residues. CDR3 in DNA: TGTGCCAGCAGTCTCTTTGACAGTAACTATGGCTACACCTTC. It encodes CASSLFDSNYGYTF.

The gene calls are TRBV4-3 and TRBJ1-2; D gene ambiguous. This CDR3 comprises 15 residues. Germline V CDR1 and CDR2: LGHNA, YSLEER. V lost 4 bases and J lost 0, with 12 bases in between. For the CDR3, the DNA is TGCGCCAGCAGCCCATCACTCAGCACTAACTATGGCTACACCTTC. It codes for CASSPSLSTNYGYTF.

The rearrangement joins TRBV19 to TRBJ2-5, with TRBD1 as a possible D gene (5 bases). This CDR3 is built from 14 residues. Germline V CDR1 and CDR2: LNHDA, SQIVND (reference sequence). Trimming left V 3 bases short and J 3 bases short, with 11 bases between. As DNA, the CDR3 is TGTGCCAGTAGTATCGACACACAGGAAGAGACCCAGTACTTC. It codes for CASSIDTQEETQYF.

This chain connects TRBV6-6 to TRBJ1-5; 8 bases align to TRBD1. The CDR3 is 16 residues long. The V segment lost 6 bases and the J segment 4 bases; nucleotides outside the gene matches: 11. Germline assignment: CDR1 MNHNY and CDR2 SVGAGI (reference sequence). The CDR3, as DNA: TGTGCCAGCAGCCTACACCCGGGACAGGAGAATCAGCCCCAGCATTTT. Translating gives CASSLHPGQENQPQHF.

The chain employs TRBV5-1 and TRBJ1-4; D is undetermined. This CDR3 comprises 15 residues. V was trimmed by 0 bases and J by 8 bases, leaving 14 bases between them. CDR1 and CDR2 from the germline V gene are SGHRS and YFSETQ. Here the CDR3 reads CASSLDARRSEKLFF. The CDR3 DNA is TGCGCCAGCAGCTTGGATGCGCGGAGGAGCGAAAAACTGTTTTTT.

The gene calls are TRBV16 and TRBJ1-1; D is perhaps TRBD1 (5 bases). The CDR3 totals 14 residues. V was clipped by 2 bases and J by 1 base, with 8 bases between them. From germline, CDR1 is KGHSY and CDR2 FQNENV. The CDR3 DNA sequence: TGTGCCAGCAGCCAAGACGGACAGAACACTGAAGCTTTCTTT. Encoded protein: CASSQDGQNTEAFF.